This TCR beta chain was documented in a study of OX40 agonist ivuxolimab in advanced cancers. Looking at the study overall: Ivuxolimab was a fully human IgG2 agonistic monoclonal antibody targeting the costimulatory receptor OX40 (CD134). Patients were allowed to have had prior anti-PD-1, anti-PD-L1 or anti-CTLA-4 therapy, and 40% to 45% of the dose-escalation patients had been treated with checkpoint inhibitors. Partial responses occurred in three dose-escalation patients, of whom one had hepatocellular carcinoma and two had cutaneous melanoma. The dose-escalation cohort was approximately 83% male with a mean age of 60 years, ranging from roughly 20 to 80. The monotherapy dose-escalation portion (N ≈ 50 patients) of the phase I ivuxolimab trial is reported in the paper. Intravenous ivuxolimab was administered to patients every 2 weeks at six dose levels: 0.01, 0.1, 0.3, 1.5, 3 and 10 mg/kg. The purpose of peripheral TCRbeta sequencing was to test whether ivuxolimab changed TCR sequence diversity and led to clonal T-cell expansion. Of the 50 to 55 dose-escalation patients, hepatocellular carcinoma was present in about 20, melanoma in roughly 15, renal cell carcinoma in 9 and head and neck cancer in 9. Study-wide conclusions, independent of this receptor: The antigen specificity of the peripheral T cells that underwent clonal expansion was not determined. In the 0.1-3.0 mg/kg groups, partial responders had among the lowest normalized peripheral clonal expansion, particularly in CD8+ T cells. After ivuxolimab, expanded clones were on average more numerous among CD8+ T cells than among CD4+ T cells. At doses of 0.1 to 3.0 mg/kg, clonal expansion of both CD4+ and CD8+ T cells in blood was seen between baseline and week 6. Low levels of normalized T-cell clonal expansion were also seen in some nonresponding patients.

Genomic DNA was extracted from sorted cells for sequencing of the TCRbeta CDR3 region. The immunoSEQ Assay was used for sequencing of TCRbeta CDR3 regions. In TCRdb, the immuneACCESS table is reduced to in-frame sequences with V and J assigned. These tables do not hold every clone; where another copy was compared, an unresolved V gene accounts for under half, and the others remain unexplained. This sample lists about 140,000 clones; approximately 90% were detected once. The ten top clones hold 1.1% of the sample. The trial excluded patients who had a history of autoimmune disease or were on systemic immunosuppression. In every dose cohort, peripheral blood was drawn for TCR sequencing at baseline, cycle 4 day 1, and cycle 7 day 1. Samples were obtained from an open-label, multicenter, first-in-human phase I dose-escalation trial of ivuxolimab. The trial enrolled adults with locally advanced or metastatic head and neck squamous cell, hepatocellular, melanoma or renal cell carcinoma. Before TCR sequencing, CD4+ and CD8+ T cells were separately sorted from peripheral blood.

Notes on this clone: The specificity of this receptor is unknown. Qualities for individual bases were not recorded, and no much larger clone is one base off.

Counted from cysteine to phenylalanine, this CDR3 has 15 amino acids. The only DNA kept is the CDR3, 45 bases in frame from the first base. The germline V gene encodes CDR1 KGHSH and CDR2 LQKENI. The junction shows trimming of 0 bases on V and 3 bases on J, plus 12 bases between the germline ends. The rearranged segments are TRBV18 and TRBJ2-7, with no D gene named confidently. The sequenced sample was CD4+ or CD8+ T cells sorted from blood, obtained in a trial of the OX40 agonist ivuxolimab. This clonotype was sampled from an adult with an advanced solid tumor such as melanoma, head and neck, liver or kidney cancer. In nucleotide form, the sequence is TGTGCCAGCTCACCACCGGCCAGTGGTTTCTACGAGCAGTACTTC. The translation is CASSPPASGFYEQYF.